The 21 T cell receptor beta chains below come from one sample, sequenced in a study of early T cells in non-severe SARS-CoV-2 infection. TCRdb re-called the 5' RACE reads through MiXCR, storing one row per CDR3 protein. Of fewer than 85,000 distinct CDR3 sequences in the sample, 8.5% to 10% are singletons; the top ten hold roughly 4.8%. The sequencing input was whole blood. Receptor source: an adult who was a healthcare worker with PCR-confirmed SARS-CoV-2 infection or an uninfected control (not recorded which).

In this sample, this clonotype turned up many times. The chain is built from TRBV19 and TRBJ1-4; no definite D call. In germline, CDR1 is LNHDA, CDR2 SQIVND (reference sequence). CDR3 length: 13 residues. Between the trimmed V and J ends, which lost 7 bases and 8 bases, there was a span of 14 bases. DNA of the CDR3: TGTGCCAGTAAGCAGACCTACGAGGAAAAACTGTTTTTT. Amino acids: CASKQTYEEKLFF. The variable domain in full, completed from reference TRBV19 and TRBJ1-4, reads DGGITQSPKYLFRKEGQNVTLSCEQNLNHDAMYWYRQDPGQGLRLIYYSQIVNDFQKGDIAEGYSVSREKKESFPLTVTSAQKNPTAFYLCASKQTYEEKLFFGSGTQLSVL.

The chain recombines TRBV18 with TRBJ2-7; TRBD1 matches 7 bases. The CDR3 spans 13 residues. With V trimmed by 4 bases and J by 5 bases, 5 bases remained unmatched. In germline, CDR1 is KGHSH, CDR2 LQKENI. As DNA, the CDR3 is TGTGCCAGCTCACATGACAGGGCCAACGAGCAGTACTTC. This codes for CASSHDRANEQYF.

A few counts support this clonotype. The chain employs TRBV12-3 or TRBV12-4 and TRBJ2-4; D possibly corresponds to TRBD1 (6 bases). This CDR3 region has 14 residues. Trimming pared 6 bases from V and 9 bases from J, leaving 18 bases between. CDR3 region: CASRPTGERGIQYF. DNA for the CDR3: TGTGCCAGCAGACCGACAGGAGAAAGGGGCATTCAGTACTTC.

This clonotype showed up many times. CDR3 in DNA: TGCGCCAGCAGCTTGGCCCTGGGACAGGGGGCGATCGACGAGCAGTACTTC. Residues: CASSLALGQGAIDEQYF. The chain couples TRBV5-1 to TRBJ2-7; TRBD1 aligns across 12 bases. Per the germline V gene, CDR1 is SGHRS and CDR2 is YFSETQ. The V gene end was trimmed by 0 bases and the J gene end by 5 bases; junction bases not matched to a gene: 9. This CDR3 has 17 amino acids.

This chain joins TRBV10-2 and TRBJ2-5, with TRBD2 identical over 12 bases. CDR1 WSHSY and CDR2 SAAADI come from the germline V gene. The CDR3 loop spans 17 amino acids. Trimming cost V 2 bases and J 0 bases; bases outside gene matches: 4. DNA for the CDR3: TGCGCCAGCAGTGAGGCCCGACTAGCGGGAGACCAAGAGACCCAGTACTTC. Its protein product is CASSEARLAGDQETQYF.

This clonotype was seen at least ten times. This chain joins TRBV20-1 and TRBJ1-1, with D perhaps matching TRBD1 (6 bases). V lost 5 bases, J lost 6 bases, and 10 bases lay in between. The CDR3 consists of 11 residues. Germline-derived CDR1 and CDR2 are DFQATT and SNEGSKA (reference sequence). The CDR3 coding sequence is TGCAGTGCTTCACAGGGCTCTGAAGCTTTCTTT. Its translation is CSASQGSEAFF.

This clonotype was seen more than once but under ten times. The V call is TRBV9, the J call TRBJ2-1; 9 bases are a match to TRBD2. This CDR3 is built from 17 residues. Looked up from germline, CDR1 is SGDLS and CDR2 is YYNGEE. V was pared by 4 bases and J by 9 bases, with 17 bases of the junction left unmatched. CDR3 in DNA: TGTGCCAGCAGCCCGCGGCTCTCTTTAGCGGGGGAGGGTGAGCAGTTCTTC. Translation gives CASSPRLSLAGEGEQFF.

This clonotype has ten or more counts. The chain couples TRBV20-1 to TRBJ2-7; 11 nucleotides align to TRBD2. CDR3 size: 14 residues. Germline loops: CDR1 DFQATT, CDR2 SNEGSKA (reference sequence). Trimming took 4 bases from V and 4 from J; bases not matched to a gene: 6. The CDR3 nucleotides are TGCAGTGCTATAGGGACTAGCGGCCTATACGAGCAGTACTTC. Amino acids: CSAIGTSGLYEQYF.

This clonotype was recorded at least ten times. The chain couples TRBV20-1 to TRBJ2-1; D is possibly TRBD2 (5 bases). The CDR3 totals 12 residues. The V gene's germline CDR1 is DFQATT and CDR2 SNEGSKA (reference sequence). The V and J ends lost 6 bases and 5 bases respectively, with 11 bases between them. CDR3 sequence (DNA): TGCAGTGCAAGCCTTAGCGACAATGAGCAGTTCTTC. Translated, it gives CSASLSDNEQFF.

In this sample, this clonotype turned up a few times. The V and J genes are TRBV7-2 and TRBJ2-3; D is uncertain. Trimming took off 1 base at V and 5 bases at J, with 4 bases between the two ends. This CDR3 contains 12 residues. Germline V lookup: CDR1 SGHTA, CDR2 FQGNSA. The CDR3 protein is CASSLGVDTQYF. The CDR3 DNA reads TGTGCCAGCAGCTTAGGGGTAGATACGCAGTATTTT.

This clonotype was seen only a few times. The chain links TRBV27 to TRBJ2-7; tentatively, D is TRBD1 (5 bases). CDR3 length equals 15 residues. V lost 3 bases to trimming and J lost 6 bases, with 18 bases between them. Germline assignment: CDR1 MNHEY and CDR2 SMNVEV (reference sequence). CDR3 coding DNA: TGTGCCAGCAGTTTTAACGCGGTGACAGCCTCCGAGCAGTACTTC. This codes for CASSFNAVTASEQYF.

This clonotype appeared a few times. The chain links TRBV3-1 to TRBJ2-1, with 10 bases lining up with TRBD2. Per the germline V gene, CDR1 is LGHDT and CDR2 is YNNKEL (reference sequence). This CDR3 spans 16 amino acids. V shed 0 bases, J shed 6 bases, and the junction held 5 bases outside the gene matches. This chain's CDR3 is CASSQERLAGANEQFF. CDR3 nucleotide sequence: TGTGCCAGCAGCCAAGAACGGCTAGCGGGAGCCAATGAGCAGTTCTTC.

This clonotype was detected many times. This rearrangement joins TRBV7-2 to TRBJ1-2; D is perhaps TRBD1 (6 bases). The V and J ends lost 5 bases and 8 bases respectively, with 18 bases between them. This CDR3 has 14 residues. The germline V gene encodes CDR1 SGHTA and CDR2 FQGNSA. The CDR3 protein is CASSLGQRVWGYTF. CDR3 DNA: TGTGCCAGCAGCCTAGGACAGCGAGTGTGGGGCTACACCTTC.

This clonotype was counted a few times. The chain links TRBV11-3 to TRBJ2-1; 9 nucleotides agree with TRBD1. Per germline, CDR1 SGHNT and CDR2 YENEEA. The CDR3 is 14 amino acids. With V trimmed by 6 bases and J by 6 bases, 6 bases remained unmatched. CDR3 sequence reads: CASSRTGVVNEQFF. The CDR3, as DNA: TGTGCCAGCAGTAGGACAGGGGTTGTCAATGAGCAGTTCTTC.

This clonotype was picked up many times. This chain connects TRBV12-2 to TRBJ2-7; the D call TRBD1 from the table was never checked on the DNA. TRBV12-2 is reported as a pseudogene. The CDR3 consists of 16 residues. The chain's CDR3 is CASRLTDRVVPYEQYF. The CDR3 DNA is TGTGCAAGTCGCTTAACGGACAGGGTGGTCCCCTACGAGCAGTACTTC.

This clonotype was seen many times. This chain uses TRBV28 with TRBJ1-5; 7 bases are a match to TRBD1. Losses at the gene ends were 10 bases for V and 4 bases for J; bases not matched to a gene: 7. The CDR3 sequence is 13 residues long. Germline CDR1 and CDR2: MDHEN and SYDVKM. This CDR3 is CAIWGRGNQPQHF. The CDR3 DNA reads as TGTGCCATTTGGGGCAGGGGGAATCAGCCCCAGCATTTT.

This clonotype came up a few times. The CDR3: CASSLAPAGGPIGSGELFF. The CDR3 DNA follows: TGTGCCAGCAGCTTAGCTCCAGCGGGAGGGCCGATAGGGTCCGGGGAGCTGTTTTTT. The chain employs TRBV7-9 and TRBJ2-2; 10 positions agree with TRBD2. The germline gives CDR1 SEHNR, CDR2 FQNEAQ (reference sequence). V dropped 0 bases and J dropped 6; count of bases not matched to a gene: 13. The CDR3 is made up of 19 amino acids.

This chain uses TRBV28 with TRBJ2-7, with 7 positions matching TRBD2. Germline loops: CDR1 MDHEN, CDR2 SYDVKM. The CDR3 consists of 14 residues. Unmatched junction bases numbered 10, after V lost 5 bases and J lost 6 bases. CDR3 sequence (DNA): TGTGCCAGCAGTGAGGGGACTACCCGTAGCGAGCAGTACTTC. Its protein is CASSEGTTRSEQYF.

This clonotype was recorded many times. This sequence joins TRBV4-2 and TRBJ2-5; TRBD1 matches at 9 bases. CDR1 and CDR2 (germline): LGHNA, YNFKEQ. The CDR3 has 13 residues. Trimming took 4 bases from V and 3 from J; bases not matched to a gene: 0. The CDR3 loop is CASSRDREETQYF. The CDR3 DNA is TGTGCCAGCAGCCGGGACAGGGAAGAGACCCAGTACTTC.

The gene calls are TRBV5-3 and TRBJ2-1; D gene ambiguous. TRBV5-3 is an ORF for which the function is uncertain. The CDR3 sequence is 9 residues long. Trimming removed 7 bases at V and 10 bases at J, with 6 bases between. CDR3 sequence (DNA): TGTGCCAGACATAAGGAGCAGTTCTTC. Its protein is CARHKEQFF.

V and J are TRBV5-1 and TRBJ2-1; D uncertain. The CDR3 runs to 11 residues. Germline-derived CDR1 and CDR2 are SGHRS and YFSETQ. Trimming shortened V by 1 base and J by 8 bases, and 4 bases separated the two germline ends. The CDR3 region is CASSLTDEQFF. CDR3 bases: TGCGCCAGCAGCTTGACTGATGAGCAGTTCTTC.